This TCR beta chain was identified during a study of T-cell memory formation after mild COVID-19 (dated by TCRdb to the early 2020s). A note on the overall study: TCR sequence clusters from the two donors were largely donor specific. In a couple of donors, T-cell clones that expanded and contracted after mild COVID-19 were tracked by sequencing TCRalpha and TCRbeta repertoires over time. Two young, previously healthy adult volunteers, one female and one male, were included in the cohort.

For sequencing, an Illumina NovaSeq 6000 was employed. TCRalpha and TCRbeta cDNA libraries were built by 5'RACE with constant-segment primers, adding sample barcodes and unique molecular identifiers. RNA was extracted from every sample with Trizol reagent. Library amplification was performed in two PCR steps, and a second sample barcode and Illumina TruSeq adapters were introduced in the second step. The libraries were sequenced on an Illumina NovaSeq using 2 x 150 bp paired-end reads. Regarding the original processing steps: With migec v1.2.7, reads were demultiplexed and then collapsed into UMI-guided consensus sequences. Using mixcr v2.1.11, UMI consensuses were aligned to TRA and TRB V and J templates and then assembled into clonotypes. A clonotype was counted as expanded or contracted only if both edgeR and NoisET called the change significant, with noise models trained on biological replicates. edgeR calls used a false discovery rate-adjusted p below 0.01 and a log2 fold-change threshold of 1. As an exploratory analysis of dynamics, max-normalized trajectories of the 1000 most abundant clonotypes were examined with PCA combined with hierarchical clustering. Separately sequenced CD4+ and CD8+ repertoires were used to assign the CD4 or CD8 phenotype of responding clones. TCRdb itself trimmed the public reads at Q25 with fastp, ran MiXCR and retained productive beta chains. Rows with one shared CDR3 protein collapse into an entry with the most common genes and DNA. TCRdb, not the original authors, processed these V and J calls. The sample contains around 250,000 distinct CDR3 sequences, 16% of them found a single time. The leading ten clones occupy around a fifth of the sample.

PBMCs were isolated by Ficoll-Paque density gradient centrifugation. The research as a whole found: Clones that contracted from day 15 to 85 showed balanced CD4/CD8 phenotypes, whereas a second wave of clones that expanded from day 15 to 37 leaned towards CD4+. Only two mild cases were covered in the study, and larger cohorts including severe cases with pre-infection samples were considered necessary. The second-wave clones that peaked on day 37 were not confirmed to be SARS-CoV-2 specific. The detection of some responding clones in pre-infection memory suggests that pre-existing cross-reactive memory T cells joined the SARS-CoV-2 response. Contracting CD4+ clones were found mainly in CM and EM memory subsets, while CD8+ clones were enriched in EMRA.

The CDR3 holds 14 amino acids from the cysteine to the phenylalanine. Only CDR3 DNA remains: 42 bases, in frame from the first base. From the germline V gene (reference sequence), CDR1 is DFQATT and CDR2 is SNEGSKA. V and J lose 6 bases and 4 bases, and a span of 16 bases separates them. As concerns this clonotype: No antigen is known for it. Base qualities were left out, and no much larger clone turns up one base away.

The receptor comes from a man younger than 35 who had mild COVID-19 (a few samples of this study predate the infection). The sample titles of this study are shuffled in the database, so cell type and time point are left out; the donor was told from shared clones. Sample: PBMCs or a T cell subset sorted from them (not recorded which). The receptor chain draws on TRBV20-1 and TRBJ2-4; the D call is possibly TRBD1 or TRBD2, each sharing 5 bases. At the DNA level, the sequence is TGCAGTGCCCTCAAGCCGGGGCTAAAAAACATTCAGTACTTC. Its product reads: CSALKPGLKNIQYF.